This entry lists 25 T cell receptor beta chains sequenced from one sample in a study of blood T cells in healthy people across ages. A J-beta primer mix and a sample-barcoded 5' primer were used in a second PCR of about 7 to 11 cycles. TCRdb re-called the 5' RACE reads with MiXCR, one entry per CDR3 protein. The repertoire holds about 830,000 distinct CDR3 sequences, with approximately 65% as singletons. The source material was blood. Source of these receptors: a man aged 25-45 years in good health.

The chain combines TRBV4-2 with TRBJ2-5; D is perhaps TRBD1 (6 bases). Trimming shortened V by 4 bases and J by 1 base, and 13 bases separated the two germline ends. From germline, CDR1 is LGHNA and CDR2 YNFKEQ. CDR3 length: 15 residues. Here the CDR3 DNA reads TGTGCCAGCAGCCGCGTGGGGGACACCCAAGAGACCCAGTACTTC. It yields the protein CASSRVGDTQETQYF.

This clonotype has only one observation. This chain links TRBV9 with TRBJ2-5, with 8 bases identical to TRBD1. This CDR3 comprises 17 residues. Losses at the gene ends were 0 bases for V and 0 bases for J; bases not matched to a gene: 7. Germline assignment: CDR1 SGDLS and CDR2 YYNGEE. Written as DNA, the CDR3 is TGTGCCAGCAGCGTAGCTACGGGACAGGAGTACCAAGAGACCCAGTACTTC. Its translation: CASSVATGQEYQETQYF. Full variable domain (remainder filled in from reference TRBV9 and TRBJ2-5): DSGVTQTPKHLITATGQRVTLRCSPRSGDLSVYWYQQSLDQGLQFLIQYYNGEERAKGNILERFSAQQFPDLHSELNLSSLELGDSALYFCASSVATGQEYQETQYFGPGTRLLVL.

V gene TRBV7-2 combines with J gene TRBJ2-1; 15 bases line up with TRBD2. With 5 bases clipped from V and 4 bases from J, the junction kept 6 bases outside the gene matches. Germline-derived CDR1 and CDR2 are SGHTA and FQGNSA. The CDR3 extends over 17 amino acids. The CDR3 sequence: CASSPGTSGGLYNEQFF. The CDR3 nucleotides are TGTGCCAGCAGCCCCGGGACTAGCGGGGGGCTGTACAATGAGCAGTTCTTC.

A single count supports this clonotype. V and J are TRBV3-1 and TRBJ2-1, with D possibly TRBD2 on 5 matching bases. The CDR3 runs 12 residues. Trimming removed 10 bases from V and 5 bases from J, with 12 bases in between. Germline CDR1 LGHDT, CDR2 YNNKEL (reference sequence). The CDR3 protein is CATGLFNNEQFF. The DNA for the CDR3 is TGTGCCACCGGACTCTTTAACAATGAGCAGTTCTTC.

The chain links TRBV6-4 to TRBJ1-6; D is ambiguous. Germline values: CDR1 MRHNA, CDR2 SNTAGT. V was trimmed by 0 bases and J by 9 bases, leaving 9 bases between them. The CDR3 loop spans 14 amino acids. The CDR3 here is CASSDSYRGSPLHF. The CDR3 DNA sequence: TGTGCCAGCAGTGACTCGTATCGGGGTTCACCCCTCCACTTT.

The chain uses TRBV5-1 and TRBJ2-1; perhaps TRBD1 as D (5 bases). Germline V lookup: CDR1 SGHRS, CDR2 YFSETQ. The CDR3 is 15 amino acids. With 4 bases removed from V and 1 base from J, the gap between germline ends came to 12 bases. CDR3 amino acids: CASSQTALSYNEQFF. The CDR3 region has the DNA TGCGCCAGCAGCCAGACAGCCTTGTCCTACAATGAGCAGTTCTTC.

Only one count was recorded for this clonotype. This sequence joins TRBV11-2 and TRBJ2-7; 10 bases match TRBD2. Trimming took 3 bases from V and 3 from J; bases not matched to a gene: 11. This CDR3 contains 17 residues. Germline V gene data show CDR1 as SGHAT and CDR2 as FQNNGV. DNA of the CDR3: TGTGCCAGCAGCTTTGGGGCGGGAGCTAGCGGGGGCTACGAGCAGTACTTC. As protein: CASSFGAGASGGYEQYF.

In its sample, this clonotype was seen a few times. The chain recombines TRBV7-2 with TRBJ2-6; a weak D match, TRBD1 (6 bases). The CDR3 contains 18 residues. Germline assignment: CDR1 SGHTA and CDR2 FQGNSA. V lost 5 bases and J lost 1, with 18 bases in between. The CDR3 DNA is TGTGCCAGCAGCCCGTTGACAGGTGCTGGGTCTGGGGCCAACGTCCTGACTTTC. Its translation is CASSPLTGAGSGANVLTF. The whole variable domain, remainder taken from reference TRBV7-2 and TRBJ2-6, is GAGVSQSPSNKVTEKGKDVELRCDPISGHTALYWYRQSLGQGLEFLIYFQGNSAPDKSGLPSDRFSAERTGGSVSTLTIQRTQQEDSAVYLCASSPLTGAGSGANVLTFGAGSRLTVL.

The genes are TRBV4-3 and TRBJ2-5, with TRBD2 identical over 9 bases. With the DNA end fitting TRBJ2-7 better, the J assignment may be wrong. Germline V gene lookup returns CDR1 LGHNA and CDR2 YSLEER. CDR3 length: 17 amino acids. The CDR3, as DNA: TGCGCCAGCAGCCAAGACGGGGTAGCGGGGGCATCGCACGAGCAGTACTTC. Its protein is CASSQDGVAGASHEQYF.

This clonotype was seen a handful of times. The V and J genes are TRBV29-1 and TRBJ1-2; D ambiguous. This CDR3 has 13 amino acids. V was trimmed by 3 bases and J by 3 bases, leaving 11 bases between them. Germline CDR1 and CDR2: SQVTM and ANQGSEA. The CDR3, as DNA: TGCAGCGTTGAGGGCAGCAAAGACTATGGCTACACCTTC. It is translated as CSVEGSKDYGYTF.

V is TRBV5-1 and J is TRBJ2-2; 7 positions match TRBD1. CDR3 length: 14 residues. J gave up 3 bases and V 3 bases, and 2 bases lay outside the gene matches. Germline CDR1 is SGHRS and CDR2 is YFSETQ. This CDR3 reads CASSSQGDTGELFF. CDR3 bases: TGCGCCAGCAGCTCCCAGGGGGACACCGGGGAGCTGTTTTTT.

The chain carries TRBV6-2 or TRBV6-3 and TRBJ2-1; TRBD2 agrees at 13 bases. CDR3 length equals 16 residues. Germline V CDR1 and CDR2: MNHEY, SVGEGT. Trimming cost V 2 bases and J 9 bases; bases outside gene matches: 7. The CDR3 is CASSYHGLAGASEQFF. The CDR3 DNA sequence: TGTGCCAGCAGTTACCACGGACTAGCGGGGGCGAGTGAGCAGTTCTTC.

The chain links TRBV6-6 to TRBJ2-3; the D gene could be TRBD1 or TRBD2 (6 bases each). Between the trimmed V and J ends, which lost 2 bases and 7 bases, there was a span of 13 bases. This CDR3 has 14 amino acids. CDR1 MNHNY and CDR2 SVGAGI come from the germline V gene (reference sequence). CDR3 nucleotides: TGTGCCAGCAGTTACGGGGGGCCCGGACATACGCAGTATTTT. It is translated as CASSYGGPGHTQYF.

This chain uses TRBV29-1 with TRBJ2-1; D ambiguous. There are 12 residues in the CDR3. Trimming took off 6 bases at V and 5 bases at J, with 11 bases between the two ends. Germline loops: CDR1 SQVTM, CDR2 ANQGSEA. The CDR3 nucleotides read TGCAGCGTCGGAGCTTGGGACAATGAGCAGTTCTTC. This encodes CSVGAWDNEQFF.

The V gene is TRBV6-1, the J gene TRBJ2-5, with D unresolved. The J call is uncertain, as TRBJ2-7 better fits the DNA end. The CDR3 length is 14 residues. Germline V gene sequence: CDR1 MNHNS, CDR2 SASEGT. CDR3 residues: CASSITDPSYEQYF. CDR3 in DNA: TGTGCCAGCAGTATAACCGACCCCTCCTACGAGCAGTACTTC.

Points on this clonotype: One end of the junction varies from germline; a read error may be responsible. CDR3 in amino acids: CAISAGTAEQYF. CDR3 coding DNA: TGTGCCATCAGTGCAGGGACAGCGGAGCAGTACTTC. The J gene is TRBJ2-7, the V gene TRBV6-5, with 7 nucleotides matching TRBD1. The germline CDR1 and CDR2 sequences are MNHEY and SVGAGI. The length of the CDR3 is 12 residues.

The chain has TRBV27 and TRBJ1-5, with TRBD1 identical over 9 bases. Losses at the gene ends were 4 bases for V and 3 bases for J; bases not matched to a gene: 7. CDR3 length: 16 amino acids. CDR1 and CDR2 from the germline V gene are MNHEY and SMNVEV (reference sequence). CDR3 DNA sequence: TGTGCCAGCAGTTCGACAGGGGGGATGAACAATCAGCCCCAGCATTTT. Translation gives CASSSTGGMNNQPQHF.

The rearrangement links TRBV4-3 to TRBJ2-3, with 14 bases aligning to TRBD2. The V segment lost 6 bases and the J segment 0 bases; nucleotides outside the gene matches: 11. Germline V gene lookup returns CDR1 LGHNA and CDR2 YSLEER. CDR3 size: 19 residues. CDR3 coding DNA: TGCGCCAGCAGTTCTGGACTAGCGGGGGGCCTGTATAGCACAGATACGCAGTATTTT. It is translated as CASSSGLAGGLYSTDTQYF.

In nucleotides, the CDR3 is TGTGCCAGCAGGGAGGAGACTGAAGCTTTCTTT. Amino acids: CASREETEAFF. The chain links TRBV2 to TRBJ1-1, with D hard to call. V gave up 6 bases and J gave up 5 bases, with 7 bases separating them. The V gene's germline CDR1 is SNHLY and CDR2 FYNNEI. The CDR3 runs to 11 residues.

This clonotype has only one observation. This rearrangement joins TRBV7-2 to TRBJ2-7; 8 bases are shared with TRBD2. The V gene's germline CDR1 is SGHTA and CDR2 FQGNSA. After removal of 5 bases from V and 3 bases from J, the junction contained 21 bases not matched to a gene. CDR3 size: 19 residues. CDR3 DNA: TGTGCCAGCAGCATAGATGGCCAACTCGCGGGGGGCTCGATCTACGAGCAGTACTTC. This gives the protein CASSIDGQLAGGSIYEQYF.

The chain combines TRBV24-1 with TRBJ2-2, with D tentatively TRBD1 or TRBD2 (5 bases each). Looked up from germline, CDR1 is KGHDR and CDR2 is SFDVKD. Trimming took off 5 bases at V and 0 bases at J, with 12 bases between the two ends. The CDR3 loop spans 16 amino acids. CDR3 sequence reads: CATSGPGRSNTGELFF. The CDR3 nucleotides read TGTGCCACCAGTGGCCCGGGACGGTCGAACACCGGGGAGCTGTTTTTT.

This clonotype was recorded only once. One end of the junction is discordant with germline, which a read error may explain. The CDR3 sequence is CANSPQAYEQYF. In DNA form, the CDR3 reads TGTGCCAACAGCCCGCAAGCCTACGAGCAGTACTTC. The chain carries TRBV7-2 and TRBJ2-7; D call uncertain. The CDR3 spans 12 residues. Per germline, CDR1 SGHTA and CDR2 FQGNSA.

This sequence joins TRBV6-6 and TRBJ1-1; D might be TRBD1 (5 bases). The CDR3 has 15 residues. Trimming stripped 10 bases from V and 0 bases from J, with 18 bases between. Germline V gene lookup returns CDR1 MNHNY and CDR2 SVGAGI (reference sequence). CDR3 DNA: TGTGCCACCTCGATGGGGGGGGGATTGAACACTGAAGCTTTCTTT. Amino acid sequence: CATSMGGGLNTEAFF.

This chain connects TRBV5-1 to TRBJ1-6; 9 bases are a match to TRBD1. Germline CDR1 reads SGHRS; CDR2 reads YFSETQ. The CDR3 covers 17 residues. V shed 1 base and J 5 bases; nucleotides not matched to a gene: 7. This CDR3 reads CASSLHDTGGDNSPLHF. CDR3 in DNA: TGCGCCAGCAGCTTGCACGATACAGGGGGCGATAATTCACCCCTCCACTTT. Complete variable domain (other parts from reference TRBV5-1 and TRBJ1-6): KAGVTQTPRYLIKTRGQQVTLSCSPISGHRSVSWYQQTPGQGLQFLFEYFSETQRNKGNFPGRFSGRQFSNSRSEMNVSTLELGDSALYLCASSLHDTGGDNSPLHFGNGTRLTVT.

The chain links TRBV12-3 or TRBV12-4 to TRBJ2-7, with 11 bases that match TRBD2. V shed 1 base, J shed 4 bases, and the junction held 6 bases outside the gene matches. The CDR3 has 16 amino acids. CDR3: CASSLVPGLAVYEQYF. The DNA for the CDR3 is TGTGCCAGCAGTTTAGTCCCGGGACTAGCGGTGTACGAGCAGTACTTC.